There are a few counts of the clone carrying this T cell receptor (beta chain). As processed by the authors: Nucleated cell counts were estimated from reference gene primer amplification. This table comes from immunoSEQ multiplex PCR, and its TCRdb copy is limited to in-frame clones, with some not included. For V, J and clone size, that table is used; D and trimming come from the DNA. The profile covers some 150,000 clones, with 70% to 90% appearing a single time and 4.5% to 6% taken by the ten largest. This record belongs to a study of blood T cell repertoires in COVID-19. Study summary: Both acute and convalescent COVID-19 samples were obtained from the United States, Italy and Spain. T cells, B-cell-depleted T cells, or PBMCs provided the cDNA or gDNA that served as material.

V lost 9 bases to trimming and J lost 7 bases, with 16 bases between them. The CDR3 loop spans 14 amino acids. Germline-derived CDR1 and CDR2 are SEHNR and FQNEAQ (reference sequence). This sequence originates from a woman aged 50 to 60 with acute or convalescent COVID-19. V usage is TRBV7-9 and J usage is TRBJ1-6; D is unclear. Sample: peripheral blood. The CDR3 loop reads CASNGVEMNSPLHF. The CDR3 DNA sequence: TGTGCCAGTAACGGAGTAGAAATGAATTCACCCCTCCACTTT.